This T cell receptor beta chain came from a study of response to subunit inactivated influenza vaccine. Whole-study findings and limits: Authors suggested few new T cells are recruited by each seasonal influenza vaccination.

The V segment lost 4 bases and the J segment 6 bases; nucleotides outside the gene matches: 5. The CDR3 length is 15 residues. Germline V gene data show CDR1 as SNHLY and CDR2 as FYNNEI. TCRdb passed the RT-PCR reads through MiXCR, listing each CDR3 protein once. The table lists 150,000 to 200,000 distinct CDR3 sequences, under 13% of them singletons. This clonotype was detected many times. As yet, its antigen is unknown. The chain combines TRBV2 with TRBJ2-1, with 11 bases identical to TRBD2. This clonotype was obtained from a man aged 50 or older who received an inactivated influenza vaccine. The sequencing used non-naive T cells sorted from PBMCs, collected 40 to 50 days after vaccination. CDR3 DNA: TGTGCCAGCAGTGGTGCGGGACTAGCGGTCAATGAGCAGTTCTTC. Protein product: CASSGAGLAVNEQFF.